This T cell receptor (beta chain) appears in the sequencing data of a study of Graves' ophthalmopathy and Graves' hyperthyroidism. Study at large: Peripheral blood was gathered at first diagnosis, ahead of any treatment whatsoever. Study-wide results and limits: Blood repertoires reportedly contained most expanded thyroid clonotypes above 0.001 frequency.

From RNA, the CDR3 regions of TCR beta chains were amplified and sequenced. RT-PCR with HTBI primers came first, then second-round multiplex PCR. TCRdb passed the multiplex PCR reads through MiXCR, listing each CDR3 protein once. This sample has under 800,000 distinct CDR3 sequences; 22% occur once, and the top ten carry more than 5.5%. Germline CDR1 and CDR2: SQVTM and ANQGSEA. After removal of 7 bases from V and 6 bases from J, the junction contained 11 bases not matched to a gene. CDR3 length: 13 amino acids. Cases classed as stable hyperthyroidism had no ophthalmopathy within 18 months of follow-up. This clonotype was detected many times. Its antigen is unidentified.

V is TRBV29-1 and J is TRBJ1-1, with TRBD1 matching 7 bases. Sequences were obtained from peripheral blood. The sequence came from a woman under 30 with stable Graves' hyperthyroidism. Some clones in this sample may be carry-over from other donors' samples. CDR3 region: CSGTNYRGPEAFF. For the CDR3, the DNA is TGCAGCGGAACGAATTACAGGGGCCCTGAAGCTTTCTTT. Full variable domain (rest looked up from reference TRBV29-1 and TRBJ1-1): SAVISQKPSRDICQRGTSLTIQCQVDSQVTMMFWYRQQPGQSLTLIATANQGSEATYESGFVIDKFPISRPNLTFSTLTVSNMSPEDSSIYLCSGTNYRGPEAFFGQGTRLTVV.